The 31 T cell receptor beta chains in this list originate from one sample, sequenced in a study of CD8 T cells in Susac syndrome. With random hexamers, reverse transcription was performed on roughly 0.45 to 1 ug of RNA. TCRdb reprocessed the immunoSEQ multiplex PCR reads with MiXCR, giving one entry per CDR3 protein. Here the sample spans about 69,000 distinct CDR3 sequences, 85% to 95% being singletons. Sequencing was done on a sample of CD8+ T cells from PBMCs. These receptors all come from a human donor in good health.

The CDR3 DNA sequence: TGTGCCAGCAGCGTAGTGGCGGGGGACCAAGAGACCCAGTACTTC. Translating gives CASSVVAGDQETQYF. The chain links TRBV9 to TRBJ2-5; 7 bases agree with TRBD2. The CDR3 sequence is 15 residues long. V dropped 0 bases and J dropped 0; count of bases not matched to a gene: 2. CDR1 and CDR2 from the germline V gene are SGDLS and YYNGEE. The full variable domain, rest sourced from reference TRBV9 and TRBJ2-5, is DSGVTQTPKHLITATGQRVTLRCSPRSGDLSVYWYQQSLDQGLQFLIQYYNGEERAKGNILERFSAQQFPDLHSELNLSSLELGDSALYFCASSVVAGDQETQYFGPGTRLLVL.

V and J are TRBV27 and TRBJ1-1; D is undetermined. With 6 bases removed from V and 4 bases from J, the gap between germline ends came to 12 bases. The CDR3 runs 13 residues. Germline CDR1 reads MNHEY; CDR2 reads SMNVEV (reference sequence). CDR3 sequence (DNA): TGTGCCAGCAGGGCGAGTAGGAGCACTGAAGCTTTCTTT. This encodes CASRASRSTEAFF.

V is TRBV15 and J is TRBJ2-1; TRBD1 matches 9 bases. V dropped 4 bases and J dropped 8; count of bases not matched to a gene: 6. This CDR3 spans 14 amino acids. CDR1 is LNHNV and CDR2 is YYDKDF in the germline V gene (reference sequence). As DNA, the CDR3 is TGTGCCACCAGCACTCACAGGGGGCTGGATGAGCAGTTCTTC. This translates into CATSTHRGLDEQFF.

The CDR3 DNA is TGTGCCAGCAGCTCATGGGGGAATGAAAACACCATATATTTT. Translation: CASSSWGNENTIYF. The chain is built from TRBV7-8 and TRBJ1-3; weak D call: TRBD1 (5 bases). The length of the CDR3 is 14 residues. The germline gives CDR1 SGHVS, CDR2 FQNEAQ. With 4 bases removed from V and 6 bases from J, the gap between germline ends came to 13 bases.

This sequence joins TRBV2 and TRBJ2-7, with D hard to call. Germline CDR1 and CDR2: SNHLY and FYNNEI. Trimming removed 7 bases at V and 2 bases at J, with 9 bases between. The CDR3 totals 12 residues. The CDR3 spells CASIDPPYEQYF. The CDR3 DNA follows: TGTGCCAGCATCGATCCCCCCTACGAGCAGTACTTC.

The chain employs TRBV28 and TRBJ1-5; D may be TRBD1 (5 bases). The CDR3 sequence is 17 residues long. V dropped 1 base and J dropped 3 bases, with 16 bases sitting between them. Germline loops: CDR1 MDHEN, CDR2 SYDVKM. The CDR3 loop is CASSLLGDFGTNQPQHF. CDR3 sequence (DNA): TGTGCCAGCAGTTTATTAGGGGATTTCGGTACCAATCAGCCCCAGCATTTT.

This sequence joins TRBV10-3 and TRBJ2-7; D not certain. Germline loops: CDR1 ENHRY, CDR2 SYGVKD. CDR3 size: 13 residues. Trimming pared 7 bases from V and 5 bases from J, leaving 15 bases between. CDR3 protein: CAIKGPWRDEQYF. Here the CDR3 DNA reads TGTGCCATCAAAGGACCTTGGAGAGACGAGCAGTACTTC.

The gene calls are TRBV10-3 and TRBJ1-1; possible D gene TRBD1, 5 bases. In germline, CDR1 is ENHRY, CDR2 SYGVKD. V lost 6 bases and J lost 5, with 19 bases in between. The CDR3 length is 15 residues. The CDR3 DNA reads TGTGCCATCAGGCCACAGGATAACGAGGGAACTGAAGCTTTCTTT. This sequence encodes CAIRPQDNEGTEAFF.

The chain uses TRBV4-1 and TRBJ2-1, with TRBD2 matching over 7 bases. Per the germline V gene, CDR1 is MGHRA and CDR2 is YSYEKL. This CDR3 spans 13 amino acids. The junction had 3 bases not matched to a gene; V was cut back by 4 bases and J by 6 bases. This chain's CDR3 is CASSPTSRNEQFF. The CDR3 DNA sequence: TGCGCCAGCAGCCCGACTAGCCGCAATGAGCAGTTCTTC.

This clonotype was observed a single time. Here the CDR3 reads CASSLEGSSYNSPLHF. DNA for the CDR3: TGTGCCAGCAGCTTAGAGGGATCCTCCTATAATTCACCCCTCCACTTT. The chain links TRBV7-3 to TRBJ1-6; D is unresolved. CDR1 is SGHTA, CDR2 FQGTGA, per germline. The CDR3 contains 16 residues. Deletions cut 2 bases from V and 0 bases from J, with 8 bases between. Full variable domain (outside the CDR3, taken from reference TRBV7-3 and TRBJ1-6): GAGVSQTPSNKVTEKGKYVELRCDPISGHTALYWYRQSLGQGPEFLIYFQGTGAADDSGLPNDRFFAVRPEGSVSTLKIQRTERGDSAVYLCASSLEGSSYNSPLHFGNGTRLTVT.

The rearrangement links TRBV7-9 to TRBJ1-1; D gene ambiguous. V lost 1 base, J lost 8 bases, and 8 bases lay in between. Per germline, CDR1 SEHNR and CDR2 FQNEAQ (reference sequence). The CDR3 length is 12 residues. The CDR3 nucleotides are TGTGCCAGCAGCTTAGAGGCCAGGGAAGCTTTCTTT. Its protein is CASSLEAREAFF.

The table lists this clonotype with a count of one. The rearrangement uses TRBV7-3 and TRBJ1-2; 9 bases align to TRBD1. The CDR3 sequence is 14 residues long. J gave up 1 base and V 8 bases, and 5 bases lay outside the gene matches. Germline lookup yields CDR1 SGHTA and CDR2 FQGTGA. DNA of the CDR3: TGTGCCAGCGGACAGGGGCGGGGTAACTATGGCTACACCTTC. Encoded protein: CASGQGRGNYGYTF.

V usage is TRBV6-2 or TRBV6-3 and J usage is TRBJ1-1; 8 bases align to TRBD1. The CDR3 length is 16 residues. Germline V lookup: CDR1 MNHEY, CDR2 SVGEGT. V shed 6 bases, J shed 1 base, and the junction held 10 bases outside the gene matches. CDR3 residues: CASRTYRGERNTEAFF. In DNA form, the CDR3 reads TGTGCCAGCAGGACCTACAGGGGGGAACGGAACACTGAAGCTTTCTTT.

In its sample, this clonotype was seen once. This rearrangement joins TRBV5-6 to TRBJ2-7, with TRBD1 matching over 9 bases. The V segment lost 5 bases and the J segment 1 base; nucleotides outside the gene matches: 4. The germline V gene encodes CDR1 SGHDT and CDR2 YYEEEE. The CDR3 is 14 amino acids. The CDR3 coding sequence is TGTGCCAGCAGTCCGGGGACAGGGTCCTACGAGCAGTACGTC. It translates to CASSPGTGSYEQYV.

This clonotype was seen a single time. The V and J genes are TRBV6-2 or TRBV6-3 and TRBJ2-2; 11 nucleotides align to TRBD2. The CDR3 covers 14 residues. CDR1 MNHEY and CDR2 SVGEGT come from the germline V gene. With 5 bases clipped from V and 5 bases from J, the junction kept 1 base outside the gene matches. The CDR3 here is CASSRTSGTGELFF. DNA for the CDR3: TGTGCCAGCAGTCGGACTAGCGGGACCGGGGAGCTGTTTTTT.

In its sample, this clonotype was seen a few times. The CDR3, as DNA: TGCGCCAGCAGCGCCCTTGACTCCTACGAGCAGTACTTC. This sequence encodes CASSALDSYEQYF. J is TRBJ2-7 and V is TRBV5-1, with unresolved D. Trimming cost V 4 bases and J 0 bases, with 8 bases left between them. The germline V gene encodes CDR1 SGHRS and CDR2 YFSETQ. The CDR3 loop spans 13 amino acids. The variable domain in full, with the rest retrieved from reference TRBV5-1 and TRBJ2-7, is KAGVTQTPRYLIKTRGQQVTLSCSPISGHRSVSWYQQTPGQGLQFLFEYFSETQRNKGNFPGRFSGRQFSNSRSEMNVSTLELGDSALYLCASSALDSYEQYFGPGTRLTVT.

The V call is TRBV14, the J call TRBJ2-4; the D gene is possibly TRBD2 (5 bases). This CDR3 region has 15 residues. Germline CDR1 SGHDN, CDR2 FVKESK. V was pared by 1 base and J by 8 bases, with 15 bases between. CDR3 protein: CASSQGASWGDIQYF. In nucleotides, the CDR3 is TGTGCCAGCAGCCAAGGGGCCTCCTGGGGAGACATTCAGTACTTC.

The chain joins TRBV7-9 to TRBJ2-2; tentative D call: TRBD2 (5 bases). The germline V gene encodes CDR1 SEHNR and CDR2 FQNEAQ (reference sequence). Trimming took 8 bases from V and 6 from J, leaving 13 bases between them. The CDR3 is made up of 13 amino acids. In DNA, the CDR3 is TGTGCCAGCTCTGAGAGGGTCTCCGGGGAGCTGTTTTTT. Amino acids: CASSERVSGELFF.

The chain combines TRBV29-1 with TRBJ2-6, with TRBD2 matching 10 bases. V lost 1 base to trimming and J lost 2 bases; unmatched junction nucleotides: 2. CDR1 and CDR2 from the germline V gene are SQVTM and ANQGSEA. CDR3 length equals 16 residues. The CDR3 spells CSVEGLAGAGANVLTF. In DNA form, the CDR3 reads TGCAGCGTTGAAGGCCTAGCGGGGGCTGGGGCCAACGTCCTGACTTTC.

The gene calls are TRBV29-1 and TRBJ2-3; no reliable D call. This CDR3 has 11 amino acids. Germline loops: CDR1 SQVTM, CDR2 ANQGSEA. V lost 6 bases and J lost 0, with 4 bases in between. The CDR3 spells CSVPSTDTQYF. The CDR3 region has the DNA TGCAGCGTCCCCAGCACAGATACGCAGTATTTT.

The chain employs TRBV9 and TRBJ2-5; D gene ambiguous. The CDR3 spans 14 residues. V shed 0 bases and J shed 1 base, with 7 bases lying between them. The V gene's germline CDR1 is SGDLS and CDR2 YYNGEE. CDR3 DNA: TGTGCCAGCAGCGTAGGGCAGGCCCAAGAGACCCAGTACTTC. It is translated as CASSVGQAQETQYF.

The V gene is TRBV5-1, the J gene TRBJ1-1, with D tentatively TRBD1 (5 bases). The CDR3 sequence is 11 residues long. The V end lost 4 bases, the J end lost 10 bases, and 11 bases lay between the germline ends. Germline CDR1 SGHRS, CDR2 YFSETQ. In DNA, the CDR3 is TGCGCCAGCAGCCTGGCGGGGACAGCTTTCTTT. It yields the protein CASSLAGTAFF. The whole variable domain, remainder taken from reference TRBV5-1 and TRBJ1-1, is KAGVTQTPRYLIKTRGQQVTLSCSPISGHRSVSWYQQTPGQGLQFLFEYFSETQRNKGNFPGRFSGRQFSNSRSEMNVSTLELGDSALYLCASSLAGTAFFGQGTRLTVV.

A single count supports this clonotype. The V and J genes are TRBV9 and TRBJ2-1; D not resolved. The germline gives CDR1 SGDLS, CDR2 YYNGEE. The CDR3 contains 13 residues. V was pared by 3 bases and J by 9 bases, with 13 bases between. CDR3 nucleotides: TGTGCCAGCAGCGCCCCCGGCGCCACTGAGCAGTTCTTC. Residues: CASSAPGATEQFF. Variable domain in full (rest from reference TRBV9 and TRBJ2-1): DSGVTQTPKHLITATGQRVTLRCSPRSGDLSVYWYQQSLDQGLQFLIQYYNGEERAKGNILERFSAQQFPDLHSELNLSSLELGDSALYFCASSAPGATEQFFGPGTRLTVL.

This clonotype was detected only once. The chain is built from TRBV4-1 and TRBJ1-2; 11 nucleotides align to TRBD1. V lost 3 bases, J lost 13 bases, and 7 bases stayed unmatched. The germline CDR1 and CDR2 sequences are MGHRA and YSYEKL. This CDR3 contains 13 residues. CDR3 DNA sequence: TGCGCCAGCAGCCAGGGACAGGGGGGGTTTTGCACCTTC. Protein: CASSQGQGGFCTF.

CDR3 bases: TGTGCCAGCAGGGACGGAGGCTATGGCTACACCTTC. Translation gives CASRDGGYGYTF. This chain connects TRBV6-5 to TRBJ1-2; unclear D gene. CDR1 and CDR2 from the germline V gene are MNHEY and SVGAGI. Trimming shortened V by 6 bases and J by 4 bases, and 9 bases separated the two germline ends. CDR3 length equals 12 residues.

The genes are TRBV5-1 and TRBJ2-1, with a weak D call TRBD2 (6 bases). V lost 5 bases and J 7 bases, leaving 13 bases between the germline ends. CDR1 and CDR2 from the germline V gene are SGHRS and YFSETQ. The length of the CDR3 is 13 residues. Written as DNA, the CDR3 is TGCGCCAGCAGTGGGGATGGAGGGAATGAGCAGTTCTTC. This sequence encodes CASSGDGGNEQFF.

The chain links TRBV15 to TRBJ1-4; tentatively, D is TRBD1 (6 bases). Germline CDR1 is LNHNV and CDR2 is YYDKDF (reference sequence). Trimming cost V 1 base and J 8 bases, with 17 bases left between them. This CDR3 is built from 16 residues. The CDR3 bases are TGTGCCACCAGCAGAGTCAGGGGTTTGGTTACAGAAAAACTGTTTTTT. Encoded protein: CATSRVRGLVTEKLFF. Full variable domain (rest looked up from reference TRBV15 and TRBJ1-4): DAMVIQNPRYQVTQFGKPVTLSCSQTLNHNVMYWYQQKSSQAPKLLFHYYDKDFNNEADTPDNFQSRRPNTSFCFLDIRSPGLGDTAMYLCATSRVRGLVTEKLFFGSGTQLSVL.

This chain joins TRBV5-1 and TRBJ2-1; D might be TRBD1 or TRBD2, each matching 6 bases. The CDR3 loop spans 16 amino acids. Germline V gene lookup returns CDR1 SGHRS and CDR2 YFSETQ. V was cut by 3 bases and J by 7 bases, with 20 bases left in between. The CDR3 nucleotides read TGCGCCAGCAGCTATTACCACGGGGGCATCGAAAATGAGCAGTTCTTC. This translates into CASSYYHGGIENEQFF.

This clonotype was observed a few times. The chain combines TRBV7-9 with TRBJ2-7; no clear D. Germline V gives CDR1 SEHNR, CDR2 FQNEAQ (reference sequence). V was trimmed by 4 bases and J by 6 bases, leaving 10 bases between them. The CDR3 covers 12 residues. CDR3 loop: CASSSQDLEQYF. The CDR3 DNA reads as TGTGCCAGCAGCTCCCAGGACCTCGAGCAGTACTTC.

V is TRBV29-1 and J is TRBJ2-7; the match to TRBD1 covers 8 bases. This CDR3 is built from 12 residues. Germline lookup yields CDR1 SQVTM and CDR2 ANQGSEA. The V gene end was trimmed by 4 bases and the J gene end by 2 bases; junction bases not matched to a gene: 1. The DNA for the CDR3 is TGCAGCGTTGGGACAGGGCCCTACGAGCAGTACTTC. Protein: CSVGTGPYEQYF.

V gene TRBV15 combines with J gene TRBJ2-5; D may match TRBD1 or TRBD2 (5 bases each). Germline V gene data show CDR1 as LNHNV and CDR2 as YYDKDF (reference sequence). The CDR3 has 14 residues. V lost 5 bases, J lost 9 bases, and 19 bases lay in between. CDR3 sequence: CATSQERDPRAQYF. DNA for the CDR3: TGTGCCACCAGCCAAGAACGGGACCCCAGGGCCCAGTACTTC.